The 26 T cell receptor beta chains below come from one sample, sequenced in a study of blood T cells in healthy people across ages. The second PCR ran roughly 7 to 12 cycles with a sample-barcoded 5' primer and J-beta primers. TCRdb ran MiXCR on the 5' RACE reads and lists one entry per CDR3 protein. The table has 800,000 to 1,000,000 distinct CDR3 sequences, around 48% seen once. The specimen sequenced was blood. These receptor sequences come from a man aged 25-45 years in good health.

This clonotype was observed a handful of times. The chain employs TRBV5-1 and TRBJ1-1, with TRBD1 identical over 8 bases. Per germline, CDR1 SGHRS and CDR2 YFSETQ. V dropped 4 bases and J dropped 5; count of bases not matched to a gene: 7. CDR3 length: 14 amino acids. This chain's CDR3 is CASSVRQGRTEAFF. The CDR3, as DNA: TGCGCCAGCAGCGTGAGACAGGGGCGGACTGAAGCTTTCTTT.

The rearrangement links TRBV7-2 to TRBJ2-7; D possibly matches TRBD1 or TRBD2 (5 bases each). In germline, CDR1 is SGHTA, CDR2 FQGNSA. The ends were cut back, 5 bases at V and 6 bases at J, with 17 bases in the middle. The CDR3 is 14 residues long. In DNA form, the CDR3 reads TGTGCCAGCAGCAACTGGGGACGTACTTTCGAGCAGTACTTC. Residues: CASSNWGRTFEQYF.

The V gene is TRBV20-1, the J gene TRBJ1-2; the match to TRBD1 covers 8 bases. Per germline, CDR1 DFQATT and CDR2 SNEGSKA (reference sequence). The V and J ends lost 8 bases and 4 bases, in that order; junction bases with no gene match: 12. The CDR3 extends over 14 amino acids. The CDR3 coding sequence is TGCAGTACGAGGGACAGGTCGAACTCCTATGGCTACACCTTC. It codes for CSTRDRSNSYGYTF.

The gene calls are TRBV29-1 and TRBJ2-1, with TRBD1 matching 7 bases. This CDR3 is 12 amino acids long. From germline, CDR1 is SQVTM and CDR2 ANQGSEA. The V and J ends lost 4 bases and 8 bases, in that order; junction bases with no gene match: 5. CDR3 loop: CSVGGTVYEQFF. The CDR3, as DNA: TGCAGCGTTGGAGGGACAGTTTATGAGCAGTTCTTC.

The V gene is TRBV6-6, the J gene TRBJ2-6; D not resolved. The length of the CDR3 is 13 residues. Germline CDR1 and CDR2: MNHNY and SVGAGI (reference sequence). With 7 bases removed from V and 2 bases from J, the gap between germline ends came to 6 bases. The CDR3 nucleotides read TGTGCCAGCACCTATACTGGGGCCAACGTCCTGACTTTC. Its translation: CASTYTGANVLTF.

This clonotype occurred a few times. The CDR3: CASSGPDRAAHEQYF. DNA of the CDR3: TGTGCCAGCAGCGGACCGGACAGGGCTGCACACGAGCAGTACTTC. This sequence joins TRBV7-2 and TRBJ2-7; 8 bases line up with TRBD1. The CDR3 runs 15 residues. V lost 5 bases, J lost 5 bases, and 11 bases stayed unmatched. Germline V gene data show CDR1 as SGHTA and CDR2 as FQGNSA.

As concerns this clonotype: Being one base from a much bigger clone, this may be a read error. This chain uses TRBV14 with TRBJ2-1; D is ambiguous. CDR1 is SGHDN and CDR2 is FVKESK in the germline V gene. The CDR3 consists of 16 residues. The CDR3 region is CASGQGLGVSYNEQFF. CDR3 sequence (DNA): TGTGCCAGCGGCCAAGGGCTAGGTGTGTCCTACAATGAGCAGTTCTTC.

The chain combines TRBV27 with TRBJ2-1, with D possibly TRBD2 on 7 matching bases. CDR1 is MNHEY, CDR2 SMNVEV, per germline (reference sequence). Trimming left V 3 bases short and J 5 bases short, with 17 bases between. The CDR3 has 16 amino acids. The CDR3 loop reads CASSLQFRGGNNEQFF. The CDR3 nucleotides are TGTGCCAGCAGTTTGCAATTCAGGGGAGGGAACAATGAGCAGTTCTTC.

This clonotype has ten or more counts. The CDR3: CASSVKLAGVSDTQYF. The CDR3 nucleotides are TGTGCCAGCAGTGTGAAACTAGCGGGGGTTTCAGATACGCAGTATTTT. The chain is built from TRBV2 and TRBJ2-3; 11 nucleotides match TRBD2. The germline V gene encodes CDR1 SNHLY and CDR2 FYNNEI. This CDR3 comprises 16 residues. Losses at the gene ends were 4 bases for V and 4 bases for J; bases not matched to a gene: 7.

The V gene is TRBV2, the J gene TRBJ1-5; 7 bases match TRBD1. Germline CDR1 is SNHLY and CDR2 is FYNNEI. This CDR3 has 13 amino acids. With V trimmed by 6 bases and J by 8 bases, 7 bases remained unmatched. The CDR3 spells CASREQTGKPQHF. The CDR3 DNA follows: TGTGCCAGCAGGGAGCAGACAGGGAAGCCCCAGCATTTT.

The V and J genes are TRBV12-3 or TRBV12-4 and TRBJ1-5; no clear D. The CDR3 is 16 amino acids. Trimming left V 4 bases short and J 2 bases short, with 15 bases between. The CDR3 nucleotides read TGTGCCAGCAGTTCCAGATATTCCGGGGGCAATCAGCCCCAGCATTTT. It codes for CASSSRYSGGNQPQHF.

This rearrangement joins TRBV7-8 to TRBJ2-1; 13 nucleotides line up with TRBD2. V lost 5 bases and J lost 7; bases outside the gene matches: 14. Germline CDR1 reads SGHVS; CDR2 reads FQNEAQ. The CDR3 totals 18 residues. CDR3 in amino acids: CASSRDLGLAGSGNEQFF. The CDR3 nucleotides are TGTGCCAGCAGCCGAGATTTGGGACTAGCGGGATCGGGTAATGAGCAGTTCTTC.

This chain connects TRBV6-1 to TRBJ1-2; D ambiguous. Trimming removed 6 bases at V and 3 bases at J, with 11 bases between. Per the germline V gene, CDR1 is MNHNS and CDR2 is SASEGT. CDR3 length: 13 amino acids. The DNA for the CDR3 is TGTGCCAGCAGGGCTGATGGCGACTATGGCTACACCTTC. Encoded protein: CASRADGDYGYTF.

The rearrangement links TRBV16 to TRBJ1-4; D is perhaps TRBD1 (6 bases). This CDR3 is 15 amino acids long. The germline gives CDR1 KGHSY, CDR2 FQNENV. V lost 4 bases to trimming and J lost 8 bases, with 17 bases between them. The DNA of the CDR3 is TGTGCCAGCAGCCCCGTCCGCACGGGGGGCGAAAAACTGTTTTTT. It encodes CASSPVRTGGEKLFF.

The chain employs TRBV5-1 and TRBJ2-1; D is possibly TRBD2 (7 bases). V lost 0 bases, J lost 2 bases, and 12 bases lay in between. Germline V CDR1 and CDR2: SGHRS, YFSETQ. The CDR3 sequence is 16 residues long. CDR3 DNA sequence: TGCGCCAGCAGCTTGGTTGGGGGGGCAACCTACAATGAGCAGTTCTTC. It codes for CASSLVGGATYNEQFF.

This chain uses TRBV20-1 with TRBJ1-1, with D maybe TRBD1 (5 bases). V lost 0 bases to trimming and J lost 3 bases, with 11 bases between them. The germline gives CDR1 DFQATT, CDR2 SNEGSKA (reference sequence). This CDR3 is built from 14 residues. The CDR3 protein is CSARDLRGDTEAFF. The CDR3 DNA is TGCAGTGCTAGAGATCTAAGAGGGGACACTGAAGCTTTCTTT.

The chain uses TRBV12-3 or TRBV12-4 and TRBJ1-4, with no clear D. Deletions cut 5 bases from V and 10 bases from J, with 17 bases between. The CDR3 consists of 14 residues. CDR3 in DNA: TGTGCCAGCAGTCCAAGGGCCCTGGCTGGAAAACTGTTTTTT. The encoded protein is CASSPRALAGKLFF.

The chain recombines TRBV7-2 with TRBJ2-7, with a tentative D call TRBD1 (6 bases). The V and J ends lost 6 bases and 6 bases respectively, with 15 bases between them. The CDR3 is 13 residues long. Germline V lookup: CDR1 SGHTA, CDR2 FQGNSA. The CDR3 DNA sequence: TGTGCCAGCAGACTGGGACACGGACTCGAGCAGTACTTC. Residues: CASRLGHGLEQYF.

V is TRBV28 and J is TRBJ2-6; D is ambiguous. This CDR3 spans 16 amino acids. The germline V and J ends were trimmed by 3 bases and 0 bases, with 9 bases remaining between them. The germline CDR1 and CDR2 sequences are MDHEN and SYDVKM. CDR3 sequence (DNA): TGTGCCAGCAGTTTGGCAGGCCTCTCTGGGGCCAACGTCCTGACTTTC. It is translated as CASSLAGLSGANVLTF.

This clonotype has a handful of counts. The chain is built from TRBV7-6 and TRBJ2-2, with D perhaps matching TRBD1 (6 bases). V shed 5 bases and J shed 5 bases, with 12 bases lying between them. The CDR3 has 14 amino acids. Germline loops: CDR1 SGHVS, CDR2 FNYEAQ. The CDR3 protein is CASSLQGSTGELFF. As DNA, the CDR3 is TGTGCCAGCAGCCTACAGGGTAGTACCGGGGAGCTGTTTTTT. Supplemented by reference TRBV7-6 and TRBJ2-2, the full variable domain reads GAGVSQSPRYKVTKRGQDVALRCDPISGHVSLYWYRQALGQGPEFLTYFNYEAQQDKSGLPNDRFSAERPEGSISTLTIQRTEQRDSAMYRCASSLQGSTGELFFGEGSRLTVL.

Only a few counts were recorded for this clonotype. The chain is built from TRBV7-9 and TRBJ2-7, with no clear D. CDR1 is SEHNR and CDR2 is FQNEAQ in the germline V gene (reference sequence). The CDR3 is 14 residues long. V lost 5 bases and J 0 bases, leaving 11 bases between the germline ends. CDR3 region: CASSPDGHSYEQYF. The CDR3 DNA reads as TGTGCCAGCAGCCCGGACGGTCACTCCTACGAGCAGTACTTC.

V and J are TRBV29-1 and TRBJ2-5; D unclear. Trimming took off 0 bases at V and 5 bases at J, with 1 base between the two ends. In germline, CDR1 is SQVTM, CDR2 ANQGSEA. The CDR3 consists of 10 residues. The CDR3 sequence: CSVEDETQYF. The CDR3 nucleotides read TGCAGCGTTGAAGACGAGACCCAGTACTTC.

The rearrangement uses TRBV7-9 and TRBJ1-4; 7 bases align to TRBD1. The CDR3 is 13 amino acids. Germline assignment: CDR1 SEHNR and CDR2 FQNEAQ (reference sequence). V was clipped by 5 bases and J by 12 bases; unmatched bases: 9. CDR3 residues: CASSVEDREELFF. For the CDR3, the DNA is TGTGCCAGCAGCGTAGAAGACAGGGAGGAACTGTTTTTT. Drawing the rest from reference TRBV7-9 and TRBJ1-4, the complete variable domain is DTGVSQNPRHKITKRGQNVTFRCDPISEHNRLYWYRQTLGQGPEFLTYFQNEAQLEKSRLLSDRFSAERPKGSFSTLEIQRTEQGDSAMYLCASSVEDREELFFGSGTQLSVL.

The chain couples TRBV20-1 to TRBJ2-7, with TRBD1 matching over 7 bases. Germline assignment: CDR1 DFQATT and CDR2 SNEGSKA (reference sequence). V was pared by 0 bases and J by 10 bases, with 6 bases of the junction left unmatched. The CDR3 runs to 12 residues. In nucleotides, the CDR3 is TGCAGTGCTAGAGATCAAGGGGGCATCCAGTACTTC. As protein: CSARDQGGIQYF.

This chain links TRBV12-3 or TRBV12-4 with TRBJ1-5, with D tentatively TRBD1 (6 bases). This CDR3 spans 16 amino acids. Trimming took off 5 bases at V and 9 bases at J, with 23 bases between the two ends. CDR3 loop: CASSHAAGGAMRPQHF. CDR3 DNA: TGTGCCAGCAGTCATGCGGCTGGGGGGGCCATGCGGCCCCAGCATTTT.

This rearrangement joins TRBV7-2 to TRBJ2-3, with unresolved D. V was shortened by 5 bases and J by 9 bases, with 9 bases between the two germline ends. The CDR3 has 11 residues. CDR1 is SGHTA, CDR2 FQGNSA, per germline. CDR3 DNA sequence: TGTGCCAGCAGCCTACCCGGGACGCAGTATTTT. Translation gives CASSLPGTQYF. The full variable domain, its missing parts supplied by reference TRBV7-2 and TRBJ2-3, is GAGVSQSPSNKVTEKGKDVELRCDPISGHTALYWYRQSLGQGLEFLIYFQGNSAPDKSGLPSDRFSAERTGGSVSTLTIQRTQQEDSAVYLCASSLPGTQYFGPGTRLTVL.